This is a list of T cell receptor beta chains from one sample in a study of cytomegalovirus exposure and HLA in healthy donors. Sequencing used immunoSEQ multiplex PCR; TCRdb keeps in-frame clones, though not all of them. The sample has approximately 160,000 clones; approximately 80% are singletons. Sequenced material: PBMCs. Every receptor here comes from a woman aged 50 to 60 in good health and CMV-seropositive. CDR3s include the opening cysteine and the closing phenylalanine or tryptophan. The D gene is left open where the match is weak. The size entry is marked missing in some rows and otherwise reads once, few, many or a size class.

>TRBV19|.|TRBJ2-3|TRBD1
CASRSQGQIGTDTQYF
TGTGCCAGTAGAAGCCAGGGACAGATTGGGACAGATACGCAGTATTTT
>TRBV7-9|.|TRBJ2-7|.
CSSSSHGAYEQYF
TGTTCCAGCAGCAGCCATGGGGCGTACGAGCAGTACTTC
>TRBV15|.|TRBJ1-1|.
CATSSPPRQRRTEAFF
TGTGCCACCAGCAGCCCTCCCCGGCAGAGGCGAACTGAAGCTTTCTTT
>TRBV2|.|TRBJ2-7|.
CASSARLSEQYF
TGTGCCAGCAGCGCCCGGTTGTCCGAGCAGTACTTC
>TRBV5-1|.|TRBJ2-1|.
CASSLEIPQDEQFF
TGCGCCAGCAGCTTGGAGATCCCGCAGGATGAGCAGTTCTTC
>TRBV5-1|.|TRBJ2-7|TRBD2
CASRSGLAGEYEQYF
TGCGCCAGCAGGTCTGGACTAGCGGGAGAATACGAGCAGTACTTC
>TRBV18|.|TRBJ1-5|TRBD1
CASSAGQGDQPQHF
TGTGCCAGCTCGGCGGGACAGGGAGATCAGCCCCAGCATTTT
>TRBV7-3|.|TRBJ2-7|.
CASNVEGEYEQYF
TGTGCCAGCAATGTAGAGGGGGAATACGAGCAGTACTTC
>TRBV6-1|.|TRBJ1-2|.
CASSELRGNYGYTF
TGTGCCAGCAGTGAATTGCGGGGGAACTATGGCTACACCTTC
>TRBV5-1|few|TRBJ1-6|.
CASSEGVSGGYSPLHF
TGCGCCAGCAGCGAGGGAGTTTCTGGCGGGTATTCACCCCTCCACTTT
>TRBV30|.|TRBJ1-5|TRBD1
CAWSGTGGDQPQHF
TGTGCCTGGAGTGGTACAGGGGGCGATCAGCCCCAGCATTTT
>TRBV7-2|.|TRBJ2-7|TRBD2
CASSLGSGGYEQYF
TGTGCCAGCAGCTTAGGGTCGGGAGGGTACGAGCAGTACTTC
>TRBV4-1|.|TRBJ2-5|.
CASSQGKSAALQETQYF
TGCGCCAGCAGCCAAGGGAAATCAGCGGCCTTACAGGAGACCCAGTACTTC
>TRBV7-2|.|TRBJ2-7|TRBD2
CASSVIAGVWEQYF
TGTGCCAGCAGCGTTATAGCGGGGGTTTGGGAGCAGTACTTC
>TRBV7-2|.|TRBJ1-2|TRBD1
CASSLGGTDIF
TGTGCCAGCAGCTTAGGAGGGACAGACATCTTC
>TRBV7-2|.|TRBJ2-3|.
CASSLRQVGTDTQYF
TGTGCCAGCAGCTTAAGACAGGTGGGGACAGATACGCAGTATTTT
>TRBV9|.|TRBJ2-5|TRBD2
CASSVGGGGAPETQYF
TGTGCCAGCAGCGTAGGGGGCGGGGGGGCCCCGGAGACCCAGTACTTC
>TRBV18|.|TRBJ2-1|TRBD2
CASSPAGLAGDEQFF
TGTGCCAGCTCACCGGCGGGACTAGCGGGAGACGAGCAGTTCTTC
>TRBV18|.|TRBJ2-5|TRBD1
CASSPRIGTGDYETQYF
TGTGCCAGCTCGCCCAGGATTGGGACAGGGGATTATGAGACCCAGTACTTC
>TRBV27|.|TRBJ1-2|TRBD1
CASSRGDRGGYTF
TGTGCCAGCAGTCGCGGGGACAGGGGAGGCTACACCTTC
>TRBV5-1|.|TRBJ2-7|TRBD2
CASSPSSGSSYEQYF
TGCGCCAGCAGCCCGTCTAGCGGGAGCTCCTACGAGCAGTACTTC
>TRBV30|.|TRBJ1-1|.
CAWSVGAGNTEAFF
TGTGCCTGGAGTGTTGGGGCAGGGAACACTGAAGCTTTCTTT
>TRBV2|.|TRBJ2-7|.
CASRGDGSSYEQYF
TGTGCCAGCAGGGGTGACGGGAGCTCCTACGAGCAGTACTTC
>TRBV19|.|TRBJ2-2|.
CASRWRGGDKNTGELFF
TGTGCCAGTAGATGGAGGGGGGGCGACAAGAACACCGGGGAGCTGTTTTTT
>TRBV10-3|.|TRBJ1-5|.
CAISVEYSNQPQHF
TGTGCCATCAGTGTTGAGTATAGCAATCAGCCCCAGCATTTT
>TRBV6-1|.|TRBJ1-1|.
CASHRQRTMNTEAFF
TGTGCCAGCCACAGACAGAGAACAATGAACACTGAAGCTTTCTTT
>TRBV7-2|.|TRBJ2-5|.
CASSAGQQETQYF
TGTGCCAGCAGCGCGGGTCAGCAAGAGACCCAGTACTTC
>TRBV29-1|.|TRBJ1-1|.
CSVAGRLNTEAFF
TGCAGCGTGGCGGGGCGCCTTAACACTGAAGCTTTCTTT
>TRBV6-5|once|TRBJ1-4|TRBD1
CASRSGQGVEKLFF
TGTGCCAGCAGAAGCGGACAGGGGGTCGAAAAACTGTTTTTT
>TRBV7-8|.|TRBJ1-1|.
CASSSTSAGFNTEAFF
TGTGCCAGCAGCTCGACCAGTGCGGGATTTAACACTGAAGCTTTCTTT
>TRBV6-5|.|TRBJ2-1|TRBD2
CASGRAAGNEQFF
TGTGCCAGCGGGAGGGCCGCGGGGAATGAGCAGTTCTTC
>TRBV11-2|once|TRBJ2-1|TRBD2
CASSLEGLAGVHEQFF
TGTGCCAGCAGCTTAGAAGGACTAGCGGGAGTCCATGAGCAGTTCTTC
>TRBV4-2|.|TRBJ1-2|TRBD1
CASNPRQGRGANYGYTF
TGTGCCAGCAACCCTCGACAGGGTCGTGGAGCTAACTATGGCTACACCTTC
>TRBV5-5|.|TRBJ1-5|.
CASSFTGRAQPQHF
TGTGCCAGCAGCTTTACAGGGAGAGCTCAGCCCCAGCATTTT
>TRBV7-2|.|TRBJ2-7|TRBD2
CASSFSGETYEQYF
TGTGCCAGCAGCTTTAGCGGGGAAACCTACGAGCAGTACTTC
>TRBV19|.|TRBJ1-1|.
CASSFTGNTEAFF
TGTGCCAGTAGCTTCACAGGGAACACTGAAGCTTTCTTT
>TRBV7-9|.|TRBJ1-1|.
CSSSFWARKNTEAFF
TGTTCCAGCAGCTTTTGGGCCCGAAAGAACACTGAAGCTTTCTTT
>TRBV27|.|TRBJ1-1|.
CASSFRGVGTEAFF
TGTGCCAGCAGTTTTCGGGGGGTAGGAACTGAAGCTTTCTTT
>TRBV7-2|.|TRBJ2-5|TRBD2
CASSASGRAWETQYF
TGTGCCAGCAGCGCTAGCGGGAGGGCTTGGGAGACCCAGTACTTC
>TRBV6-4|.|TRBJ2-3|TRBD2
CASSRLASTDTQYF
TGTGCCAGCAGTCGACTAGCTTCCACAGATACGCAGTATTTT
>TRBV6-4|few|TRBJ2-3|.
CASSVMGGSTDTQYF
TGTGCCAGCAGTGTGATGGGAGGTAGCACAGATACGCAGTATTTT
>TRBV19|.|TRBJ2-1|.
CASSTSPGIYSNEQFF
TGTGCCAGTAGTACTTCCCCCGGGATTTACAGTAATGAGCAGTTCTTC